These 8 T cell receptor beta chains share one sample of origin, sequenced in a study of blood T cell repertoires in COVID-19. Generated by immunoSEQ multiplex PCR, the TCRdb table keeps only in-frame clones and is missing some. The sample lists just under 40,000 clones; approximately 85% were seen once. Input material: peripheral blood. The receptors were sampled from a human donor in a cohort sampled during active COVID-19.

The rearrangement joins TRBV2 to TRBJ1-2, with a tentative D call TRBD1 (5 bases). Between the trimmed V and J ends, which lost 3 bases and 0 bases, there was a span of 8 bases. The CDR3 is 14 amino acids. Germline V CDR1 and CDR2: SNHLY, FYNNEI. DNA for the CDR3: TGTGCCAGCAGTGAGGGGGGAACTAACTATGGCTACACCTTC. Its translation: CASSEGGTNYGYTF. Variable domain in full (rest from reference TRBV2 and TRBJ1-2): EPEVTQTPSHQVTQMGQEVILRCVPISNHLYFYWYRQILGQKVEFLVSFYNNEISEKSEIFDDQFSVERPDGSNFTLKIRSTKLEDSAMYFCASSEGGTNYGYTFGSGTRLTVV.

This rearrangement joins TRBV6-5 to TRBJ1-2; 7 positions agree with TRBD1. Germline lookup yields CDR1 MNHEY and CDR2 SVGAGI. With 2 bases clipped from V and 4 bases from J, the junction kept 4 bases outside the gene matches. CDR3 size: 14 residues. DNA for the CDR3: TGTGCCAGCAGTTACAAGGGACAGATCTATGGCTACACCTTC. Translated, it gives CASSYKGQIYGYTF.

The gene calls are TRBV30 and TRBJ1-6, with 10 bases that match TRBD1. The junction had 3 bases not matched to a gene; V was cut back by 3 bases and J by 7 bases. The CDR3 contains 14 residues. The germline gives CDR1 GTSNPN, CDR2 SVGIG (reference sequence). Here the CDR3 reads CAWRGTGDNSPLHF. CDR3 bases: TGTGCCTGGAGGGGGACAGGGGACAATTCACCCCTCCACTTT.

This chain links TRBV7-6 with TRBJ2-1, with TRBD2 matching over 10 bases. CDR1 is SGHVS, CDR2 FNYEAQ, per germline. Losses at the gene ends were 0 bases for V and 0 bases for J; bases not matched to a gene: 2. The CDR3 has 17 amino acids. As DNA, the CDR3 is TGTGCCAGCAGCTTAGCAGCTAGCGGGAGCTCCTACAATGAGCAGTTCTTC. Protein: CASSLAASGSSYNEQFF.

This sequence joins TRBV9 and TRBJ1-3, with D unresolved. Germline CDR1 is SGDLS and CDR2 is YYNGEE. Trimming removed 6 bases at V and 9 bases at J, with 10 bases between. This CDR3 is 11 amino acids long. The DNA of the CDR3 is TGTGCCAGCAATAACGGGTCCACCATATATTTT. Protein product: CASNNGSTIYF.

This chain joins TRBV5-6 and TRBJ1-6; maybe TRBD1 (5 bases). The CDR3 consists of 12 residues. Trimming took 3 bases from V and 9 from J, leaving 7 bases between them. Germline lookup yields CDR1 SGHDT and CDR2 YYEEEE. CDR3 in amino acids: CASSSGGSPLHF. The CDR3 DNA reads as TGTGCCAGCAGCTCGGGGGGTTCACCCCTCCACTTT.

The chain combines TRBV18 with TRBJ1-1, with a weak D call TRBD1 (6 bases). Germline V gene data show CDR1 as KGHSH and CDR2 as LQKENI. This CDR3 region has 13 residues. The ends were cut back, 5 bases at V and 2 bases at J, with 9 bases in the middle. The CDR3 protein is CASSGQRNTEAFF. The CDR3 coding sequence is TGTGCCAGCTCAGGACAGAGAAACACTGAAGCTTTCTTT.

V and J are TRBV5-6 and TRBJ2-4, with D tentatively TRBD2 (7 bases). In germline, CDR1 is SGHDT, CDR2 YYEEEE. The CDR3 runs to 15 residues. The V end lost 4 bases, the J end lost 6 bases, and 17 bases lay between the germline ends. The CDR3: CASSAMTRGGNIQYF. The CDR3 DNA sequence: TGTGCCAGCAGCGCAATGACTAGGGGGGGAAACATTCAGTACTTC.